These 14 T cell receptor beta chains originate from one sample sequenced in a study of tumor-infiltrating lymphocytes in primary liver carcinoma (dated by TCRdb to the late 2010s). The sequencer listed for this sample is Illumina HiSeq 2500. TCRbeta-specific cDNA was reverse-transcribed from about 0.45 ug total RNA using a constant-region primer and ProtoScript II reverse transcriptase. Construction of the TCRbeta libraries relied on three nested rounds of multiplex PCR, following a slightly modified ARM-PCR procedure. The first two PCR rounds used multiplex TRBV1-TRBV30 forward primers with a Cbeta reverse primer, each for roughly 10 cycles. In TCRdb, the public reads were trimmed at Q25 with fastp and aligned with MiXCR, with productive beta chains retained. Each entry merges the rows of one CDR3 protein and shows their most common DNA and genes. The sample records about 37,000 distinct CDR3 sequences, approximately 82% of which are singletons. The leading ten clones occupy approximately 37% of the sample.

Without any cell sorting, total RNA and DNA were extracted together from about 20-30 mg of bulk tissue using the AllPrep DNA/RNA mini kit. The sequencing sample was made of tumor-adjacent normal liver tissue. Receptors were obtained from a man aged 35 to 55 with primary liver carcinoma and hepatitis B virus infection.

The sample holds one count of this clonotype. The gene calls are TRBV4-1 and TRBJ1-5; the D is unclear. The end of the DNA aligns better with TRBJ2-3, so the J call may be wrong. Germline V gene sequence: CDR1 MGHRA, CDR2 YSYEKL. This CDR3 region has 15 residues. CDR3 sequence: CASSQGAALGQPQYF. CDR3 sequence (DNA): TGCGCCAGCAGCCAAGGTGCGGCGTTAGGGCAGCCCCAGTATTTT.

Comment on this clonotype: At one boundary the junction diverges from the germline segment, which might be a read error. CDR3 amino acids: CASSVQIKNIQYF. CDR3 sequence (DNA): TGTGCCAGCAGCGTACAAATAAAAAACATTCAGTATTTC. The chain recombines TRBV7-8 with TRBJ2-4; unclear D gene. The CDR3 length is 13 residues. Germline V gene lookup returns CDR1 SGHVS and CDR2 FQNEAQ.

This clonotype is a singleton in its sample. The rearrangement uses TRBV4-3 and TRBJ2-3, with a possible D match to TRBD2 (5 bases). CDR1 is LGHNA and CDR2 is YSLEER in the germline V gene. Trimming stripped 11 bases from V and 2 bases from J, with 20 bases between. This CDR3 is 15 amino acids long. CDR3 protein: CAWSLGGSTTDTQYF. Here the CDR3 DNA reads TGCGCCTGGAGCCTTGGAGGTAGCACCACAGATACGCAGTATTTT.

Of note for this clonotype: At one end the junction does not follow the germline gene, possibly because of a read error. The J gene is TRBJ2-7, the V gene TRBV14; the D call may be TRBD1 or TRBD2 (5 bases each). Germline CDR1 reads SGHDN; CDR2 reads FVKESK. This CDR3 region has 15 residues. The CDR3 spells CANSPSGRKLYEQYF. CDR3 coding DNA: TGTGCCAACAGCCCTTCGGGACGGAAACTATACGAGCAGTACTTC.

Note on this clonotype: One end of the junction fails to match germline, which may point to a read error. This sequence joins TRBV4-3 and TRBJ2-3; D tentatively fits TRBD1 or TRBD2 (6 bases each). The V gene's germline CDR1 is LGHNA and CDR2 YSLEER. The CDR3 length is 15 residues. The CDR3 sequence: CANSRRQGGTYTQYF. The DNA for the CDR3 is TGCGCCAACAGCCGCCGACAAGGGGGGACATATACACAGTATTTT.

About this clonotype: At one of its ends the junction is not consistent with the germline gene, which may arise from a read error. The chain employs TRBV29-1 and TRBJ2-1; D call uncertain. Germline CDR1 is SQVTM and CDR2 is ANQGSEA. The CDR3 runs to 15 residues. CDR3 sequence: CIVEPPRKVRNEQFF. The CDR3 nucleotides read TGCATCGTTGAACCTCCGCGGAAGGTCCGCAATGAGCAGTTCTTC.

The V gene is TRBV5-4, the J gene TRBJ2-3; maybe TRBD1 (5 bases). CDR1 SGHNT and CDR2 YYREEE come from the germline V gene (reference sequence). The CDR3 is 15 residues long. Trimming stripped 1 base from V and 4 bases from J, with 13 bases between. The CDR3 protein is CASSLTERGADTQYF. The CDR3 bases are TGTGCCAGCAGCTTGACAGAAAGGGGTGCAGATACGCAGTATTTT. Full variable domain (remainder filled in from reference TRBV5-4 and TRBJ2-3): ETGVTQSPTHLIKTRGQQVTLRCSSQSGHNTVSWYQQALGQGPQFIFQYYREEENGRGNFPPRFSGLQFPNYSSELNVNALELDDSALYLCASSLTERGADTQYFGPGTRLTVL.

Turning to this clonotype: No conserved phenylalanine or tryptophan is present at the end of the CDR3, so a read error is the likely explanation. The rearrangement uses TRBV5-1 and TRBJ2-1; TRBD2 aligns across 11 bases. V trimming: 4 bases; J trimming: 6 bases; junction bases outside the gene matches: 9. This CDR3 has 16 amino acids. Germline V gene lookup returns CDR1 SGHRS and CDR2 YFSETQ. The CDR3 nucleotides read TGCGCCAGCAGCCCGTTAACTAGCGGGAGTCCCAATGAGCAGTTCCCC. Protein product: CASSPLTSGSPNEQFP.

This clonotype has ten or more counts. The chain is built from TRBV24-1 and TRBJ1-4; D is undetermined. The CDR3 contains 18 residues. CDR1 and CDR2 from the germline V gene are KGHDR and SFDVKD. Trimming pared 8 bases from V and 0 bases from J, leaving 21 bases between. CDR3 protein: CATISHWETSATNEKLFF. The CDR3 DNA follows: TGTGCCACCATTTCCCATTGGGAAACGTCTGCAACTAATGAAAAACTGTTTTTT.

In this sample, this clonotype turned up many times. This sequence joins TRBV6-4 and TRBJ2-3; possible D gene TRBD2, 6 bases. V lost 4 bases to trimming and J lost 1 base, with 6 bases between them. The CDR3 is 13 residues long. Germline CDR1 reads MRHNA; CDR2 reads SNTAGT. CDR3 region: CASSAGGTDTQYF. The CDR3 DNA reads TGTGCCAGCAGTGCGGGAGGCACAGATACGCAGTATTTT.

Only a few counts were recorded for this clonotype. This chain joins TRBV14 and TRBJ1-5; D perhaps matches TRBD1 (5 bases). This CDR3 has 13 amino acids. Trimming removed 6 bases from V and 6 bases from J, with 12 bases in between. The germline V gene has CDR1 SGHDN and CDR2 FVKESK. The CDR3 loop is CASRVVGVQPQHF. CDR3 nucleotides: TGTGCCAGCAGAGTAGTAGGGGTTCAGCCCCAGCATTTT.

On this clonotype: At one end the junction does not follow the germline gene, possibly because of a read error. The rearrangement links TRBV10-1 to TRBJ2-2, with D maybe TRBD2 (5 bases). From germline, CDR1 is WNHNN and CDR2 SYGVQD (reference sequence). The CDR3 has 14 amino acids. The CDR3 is CASSEGTDIGELFF. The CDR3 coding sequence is TGCGCCAGCTCCGAGGGCACAGACATCGGGGAACTGTTTTTT.

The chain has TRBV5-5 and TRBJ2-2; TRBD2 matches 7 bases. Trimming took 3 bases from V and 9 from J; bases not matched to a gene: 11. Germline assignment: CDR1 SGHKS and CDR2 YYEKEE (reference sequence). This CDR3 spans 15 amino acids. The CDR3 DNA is TGTGCCAGCAGCTCGGCGGCGGGAGCGAGCAGGGAGCTGTTTTTT. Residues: CASSSAAGASRELFF. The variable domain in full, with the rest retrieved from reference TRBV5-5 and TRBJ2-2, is DAGVTQSPTHLIKTRGQQVTLRCSPISGHKSVSWYQQVLGQGPQFIFQYYEKEERGRGNFPDRFSARQFPNYSSELNVNALLLGDSALYLCASSSAAGASRELFFGEGSRLTVL.

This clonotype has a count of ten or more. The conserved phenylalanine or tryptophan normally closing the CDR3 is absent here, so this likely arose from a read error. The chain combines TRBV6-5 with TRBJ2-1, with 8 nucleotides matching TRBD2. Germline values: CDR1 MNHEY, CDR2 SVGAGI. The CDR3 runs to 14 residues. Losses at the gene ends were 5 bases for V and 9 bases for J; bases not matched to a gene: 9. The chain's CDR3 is CASSQVGGGVEQFL. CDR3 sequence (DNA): TGTGCCAGCAGTCAAGTCGGGGGGGGGGTTGAGCAGTTCCTC.